A single sample is the source of the 6 T cell receptor beta chains below, sequenced in a study of blood T cell repertoires in COVID-19 (dated by TCRdb to 2019 to 2021). Library creation used the immunoSEQ multiplex PCR assay. In its TCRdb copy, this immuneACCESS table keeps in-frame sequences only and misses some clones. Where compared with another copy, unresolved V genes explain less than half of these, and the others have no known cause. Present in this sample are about 180,000 clones, approximately 86% of which were seen just once. The biggest ten clones account for around 9.5% of the sample. Material: peripheral blood. Receptors were obtained from an elderly woman with acute or convalescent COVID-19.

This clone was observed a single time. The chain couples TRBV11-2 to TRBJ2-7; 9 bases fit TRBD2. Germline CDR1 is SGHAT and CDR2 is FQNNGV. This CDR3 spans 17 amino acids. The J segment lost 3 bases and the V segment lost 4 bases, leaving 13 bases of the junction unmatched. The DNA of the CDR3 is TGTGCCAGCAGCTCCCGAACAATCATAGCGGGGGTCTACGAGCAGTACTTC. This gives the protein CASSSRTIIAGVYEQYF.

This chain links TRBV6-5 with TRBJ1-2, with D maybe TRBD1 (6 bases). This CDR3 is 14 amino acids long. Trimming stripped 6 bases from V and 3 bases from J, with 14 bases between. The germline CDR1 and CDR2 sequences are MNHEY and SVGAGI. CDR3 DNA: TGTGCCAGCAGCCACAACAGGGATTACTATGGCTACACCTTC. Its translation is CASSHNRDYYGYTF.

V usage is TRBV7-9 and J usage is TRBJ2-5; 10 positions agree with TRBD2. V lost 1 base to trimming and J lost 3 bases; unmatched junction nucleotides: 2. This CDR3 spans 15 amino acids. In germline, CDR1 is SEHNR, CDR2 FQNEAQ (reference sequence). Here the CDR3 DNA reads TGTGCCAGCAGCTTAGGGACTAGCGGCAAAGAGACCCAGTACTTC. It translates to CASSLGTSGKETQYF.

V is TRBV5-6 and J is TRBJ1-6, with 8 bases identical to TRBD1. With V trimmed by 4 bases and J by 4 bases, 7 bases remained unmatched. The CDR3 runs to 16 residues. Germline CDR1 and CDR2: SGHDT and YYEEEE. In DNA, the CDR3 is TGTGCCAGCAGCGGAGGGACAGGCCGTTATAATTCACCCCTCCACTTT. Residues: CASSGGTGRYNSPLHF.

The sample holds a few counts of this clone. V gene TRBV7-2 combines with J gene TRBJ2-7; 9 bases agree with TRBD1. Germline values: CDR1 SGHTA, CDR2 FQGNSA. Germline trimming cut 4 bases from V and 4 bases from J; bases unmatched to any gene: 8. The CDR3 length is 15 residues. CDR3 DNA sequence: TGTGCCAGCAGCTCCTGGCGGACAGGGGCTTACGAGCAGTACTTC. This codes for CASSSWRTGAYEQYF. Full variable domain (outside the CDR3, taken from reference TRBV7-2 and TRBJ2-7): GAGVSQSPSNKVTEKGKDVELRCDPISGHTALYWYRQSLGQGLEFLIYFQGNSAPDKSGLPSDRFSAERTGGSVSTLTIQRTQQEDSAVYLCASSSWRTGAYEQYFGPGTRLTVT.

The CDR3 bases are TGTGCCAGCAGCTCTACGACAGGGATTGAGACCCAGTACTTC. Amino acid sequence: CASSSTTGIETQYF. V and J are TRBV5-4 and TRBJ2-5, with 7 nucleotides matching TRBD1. The germline V gene encodes CDR1 SGHNT and CDR2 YYREEE (reference sequence). The length of the CDR3 is 14 residues. With V trimmed by 3 bases and J by 5 bases, 7 bases remained unmatched. Full variable domain (outside the CDR3, taken from reference TRBV5-4 and TRBJ2-5): ETGVTQSPTHLIKTRGQQVTLRCSSQSGHNTVSWYQQALGQGPQFIFQYYREEENGRGNFPPRFSGLQFPNYSSELNVNALELDDSALYLCASSSTTGIETQYFGPGTRLLVL.